The 6 T cell receptor beta chains below all came from one sample that was sequenced in a study of neurological immune-mediated disorders. The time point denotes: longitudinal time-point 2. TCRdb reprocessed the 5' RACE reads via MiXCR and lists one record per CDR3 protein. The sample has about 80,000 distinct CDR3 sequences, about 5.6% seen once. Sequences were obtained from PBMCs. The source of these receptors is a woman aged 60 to 75 with multiple sclerosis.

Many counts were recorded for this clonotype. The genes are TRBV5-1 and TRBJ2-1; 8 positions agree with TRBD2. V lost 4 bases, J lost 5 bases, and 11 bases stayed unmatched. Looked up from germline, CDR1 is SGHRS and CDR2 is YFSETQ. This CDR3 contains 16 residues. The chain's CDR3 is CASSTSDSGINNEQFF. The CDR3 bases are TGCGCCAGCAGCACCTCGGATAGCGGGATAAACAATGAGCAGTTCTTC.

This clonotype appeared many times. CDR3 loop: CASSPDRVTSYNEQFF. The CDR3 nucleotides are TGTGCCAGCAGCCCCGACCGAGTGACATCGTACAATGAGCAGTTCTTC. This chain uses TRBV5-5 with TRBJ2-1, with D unclear. Germline CDR1 and CDR2: SGHKS and YYEKEE (reference sequence). This CDR3 has 16 amino acids. Deletions cut 4 bases from V and 4 bases from J, with 18 bases between. The whole variable domain, filled in from reference TRBV5-5 and TRBJ2-1, reads DAGVTQSPTHLIKTRGQQVTLRCSPISGHKSVSWYQQVLGQGPQFIFQYYEKEERGRGNFPDRFSARQFPNYSSELNVNALLLGDSALYLCASSPDRVTSYNEQFFGPGTRLTVL.

The sample holds many counts of this clonotype. The chain uses TRBV5-1 and TRBJ2-7; D is ambiguous. V was cut by 0 bases and J by 3 bases, with 10 bases left in between. Germline CDR1 is SGHRS and CDR2 is YFSETQ. The CDR3 length is 14 residues. CDR3 sequence (DNA): TGCGCCAGCAGCTTGGCCGGCAGAGACTACGAGCAGTACTTC. This sequence encodes CASSLAGRDYEQYF. The entire variable domain, with the rest obtained from reference TRBV5-1 and TRBJ2-7, is as follows: KAGVTQTPRYLIKTRGQQVTLSCSPISGHRSVSWYQQTPGQGLQFLFEYFSETQRNKGNFPGRFSGRQFSNSRSEMNVSTLELGDSALYLCASSLAGRDYEQYFGPGTRLTVT.

This clonotype was detected many times. The chain is built from TRBV6-5 and TRBJ1-1; 8 positions agree with TRBD1. The junction had 11 bases not matched to a gene; V was cut back by 3 bases and J by 5 bases. The CDR3 covers 16 residues. Germline V CDR1 and CDR2: MNHEY, SVGAGI. CDR3 nucleotides: TGTGCCAGCAGTTATTCGTCAGGGGGCGCGGAAACTGAAGCTTTCTTT. Translating gives CASSYSSGGAETEAFF.

This clonotype has a count of ten or more. The rearrangement joins TRBV28 to TRBJ2-7; 9 bases are a match to TRBD2. V lost 5 bases and J lost 5; bases outside the gene matches: 10. Germline loops: CDR1 MDHEN, CDR2 SYDVKM. This CDR3 is built from 15 residues. CDR3 sequence reads: CASSNGGGGADEQYF. CDR3 in DNA: TGTGCCAGCAGTAATGGGGGCGGGGGGGCCGACGAGCAGTACTTC.

This clonotype was seen repeatedly, ten times or more. The chain recombines TRBV20-1 with TRBJ2-3, with a weak D call TRBD2 (5 bases). Germline CDR1 and CDR2: DFQATT and SNEGSKA (reference sequence). Between the trimmed V and J ends, which lost 1 base and 4 bases, there was a span of 18 bases. The CDR3 covers 16 residues. CDR3 nucleotides: TGCAGTGCTAGAGCAGGAAGCGGCCTGGGCCCAGATACGCAGTATTTT. This gives the protein CSARAGSGLGPDTQYF.